This is a list of T cell receptor beta chains from one sample in a study of patients and donors after allogeneic stem cell transplantation. One entry per CDR3 protein, called by TCRdb with MiXCR from the RT-PCR reads. The sample has about 200,000 distinct CDR3 sequences, about 37% seen once; the top ten hold around a tenth. The sequenced sample was blood, either unsorted or a sorted T cell fraction (not recorded which). These receptors originate from a human donor who was either an allogeneic HSCT recipient or a stem cell or donor lymphocyte infusion donor (not recorded which). It is not recorded whose cells these are; they may come from a transplant donor. CDR3s include the opening cysteine and the closing phenylalanine or tryptophan. D genes are given only for firm matches. Clone size is given for some rows only: seen once, a few or many times, or a class if the clone is expanded.

TRBJ2-7 | - | TRBV12-3/TRBV12-4 | - | CASSLGRESYEQYF | TGTGCCAGCAGTTTAGGGCGGGAATCCTACGAGCAGTACTTC
TRBJ1-5 | - | TRBV5-1 | - | CASSLDTGHNQPQHF | TGCGCCAGCAGCTTGGACACAGGGCACAATCAGCCCCAGCATTTT
TRBJ1-1 | - | TRBV5-1 | TRBD1 | CASSSSGTDMNTEAFF | TGCGCCAGCAGCTCGTCCGGGACAGACATGAACACTGAAGCTTTCTTT
TRBJ1-4 | - | TRBV25-1 | - | CASRDMSWEKLFF | TGTGCCAGCAGGGATATGTCATGGGAAAAACTGTTTTTT
TRBJ2-3 | - | TRBV6-5 | - | CASRYPGGPTDTQYF | TGTGCCAGCAGATATCCAGGGGGGCCCACAGATACGCAGTATTTT
TRBJ1-1 | - | TRBV24-1 | - | CATSDGGKAFF | TGTGCCACCAGTGATGGAGGGAAAGCTTTCTTT
TRBJ1-1 | - | TRBV20-1 | - | CSAFGVTYTEAFF | TGCAGTGCTTTCGGGGTTACTTACACTGAAGCTTTCTTT
TRBJ2-1 | - | TRBV2 | - | CASRPAPRDHNYNEQFF | TGTGCCAGCAGGCCAGCCCCGCGGGACCACAACTACAATGAGCAGTTCTTC
TRBJ1-3 | - | TRBV4-1 | TRBD1 | CASSSGTGNSRAGNTIYF | TGCGCCAGCAGCTCCGGGACAGGTAACTCGAGAGCTGGAAACACCATATATTTT
TRBJ2-1 | few | TRBV5-1 | - | CASSYGQTASSYNEQFF | TGCGCCAGCAGTTATGGACAGACCGCGAGCTCCTACAATGAGCAGTTCTTC
TRBJ2-3 | - | TRBV3-1 | TRBD2 | CASSHLSGGGATDTQYF | TGTGCCAGCAGCCACCTATCGGGCGGGGGGGCAACAGATACGCAGTATTTT
TRBJ2-4 | - | TRBV12-3/TRBV12-4 | - | CASSFQGNIQYF | TGTGCCAGCAGTTTTCAGGGGAACATTCAGTACTTC
TRBJ1-2 | - | TRBV27 | - | CASSLTGQTTPIF | TGTGCCAGCAGCTTGACTGGACAGACTACCCCGATCTTC
TRBJ1-1 | few | TRBV9 | - | CASSARERAPYTEAFF | TGTGCCAGCAGCGCTAGAGAGCGGGCACCTTACACTGAAGCTTTCTTT
TRBJ2-1 | few | TRBV7-3 | - | CASSHGYEQFF | TGTGCCAGCAGCCACGGGTATGAGCAGTTCTTC
TRBJ1-3 | - | TRBV12-3/TRBV12-4 | - | CASAAFTGGNTIYF | TGTGCCAGCGCCGCTTTTACTGGCGGAAACACCATATATTTT
TRBJ1-6 | - | TRBV5-1 | TRBD1 | CASSTGQGPNSPLHF | TGCGCCAGCAGCACCGGACAGGGCCCCAATTCACCCCTCCACTTT
TRBJ2-1 | - | TRBV5-1 | TRBD2 | CASSFLAGGPYNEQFF | TGCGCCAGCAGCTTCCTAGCGGGGGGGCCATACAATGAGCAGTTCTTC
TRBJ2-1 | - | TRBV7-2 | - | CASSFPGPIHNEQFF | TGTGCCAGCAGCTTTCCGGGACCCATTCACAATGAGCAGTTCTTC
TRBJ1-2 | few | TRBV28 | - | CASSQQWDGYTF | TGTGCCAGCAGTCAACAGTGGGATGGCTACACCTTC
TRBJ1-1 | - | TRBV12-3/TRBV12-4 | - | CASIRENTEAFF | TGTGCCAGCATACGAGAGAACACTGAAGCTTTCTTT
TRBJ1-2 | few | TRBV6-1 | TRBD1 | CASSRQGARGYTF | TGTGCCAGCAGCCGACAGGGGGCTCGGGGCTACACCTTC
TRBJ2-1 | - | TRBV6-6 | - | CASSPRRSSYNEQFF | TGTGCCAGCAGCCCTCGACGGAGCTCCTACAATGAGCAGTTCTTC
TRBJ1-4 | few | TRBV12-3/TRBV12-4 | TRBD1 | CASTRQGMAEKLFF | TGTGCCAGCACCCGACAGGGGATGGCTGAAAAACTGTTTTTT
TRBJ1-2 | few | TRBV12-3/TRBV12-4 | TRBD1 | CASSRGLDYGYTF | TGTGCCAGCAGCAGGGGGTTGGACTATGGCTACACCTTC
TRBJ2-7 | - | TRBV15 | - | CATSRALGGYEQYF | TGTGCCACCAGCAGAGCCCTCGGGGGCTACGAGCAGTACTTC
TRBJ2-3 | - | TRBV4-3 | TRBD2 | CASSQDAGGHTDTQYF | TGCGCCAGCAGCCAAGACGCGGGGGGGCACACAGATACGCAGTATTTT
TRBJ1-1 | - | TRBV5-1 | - | CASSSHPGDTEAFF | TGCGCCAGCAGCTCCCACCCAGGGGACACTGAAGCTTTCTTT
TRBJ2-7 | - | TRBV5-6 | - | CASSTTISEQYF | TGTGCCAGCAGCACGACGATTTCCGAGCAGTACTTC
TRBJ2-5 | - | TRBV6-6 | TRBD2 | CASAMGSGGKRTQYF | TGTGCCTCCGCTATGGGTAGCGGGGGTAAGAGGACCCAGTACTTC
TRBJ1-1 | many | TRBV3-1 | - | CASSEAYTEAFF | TGTGCCAGCAGCGAGGCCTACACTGAAGCTTTCTTT
TRBJ2-7 | - | TRBV5-1 | - | CASSLGTVPGDEQYF | TGCGCCAGCAGCTTGGGGACGGTCCCAGGGGACGAGCAGTACTTC
TRBJ1-1 | - | TRBV12-3/TRBV12-4 | TRBD1 | CASSPRDREAFF | TGTGCCAGCAGTCCCCGGGACAGAGAAGCTTTCTTT
TRBJ2-1 | - | TRBV7-3 | TRBD2 | CASRLSTSEEQFF | TGTGCCAGCAGACTATCGACTAGCGAGGAGCAGTTCTTC
TRBJ2-6 | - | TRBV28 | - | CASRGFSGANVLTF | TGTGCCAGCAGGGGCTTCTCTGGGGCCAACGTCCTGACTTTC
TRBJ1-6 | - | TRBV27 | - | CASSWGPGARNSPLHF | TGTGCCAGCAGTTGGGGGCCGGGGGCTCGTAATTCACCCCTCCACTTT
TRBJ2-1 | once | TRBV29-1 | TRBD2 | CSVVGGSSYNEQFF | TGCAGCGTTGTCGGGGGGAGCTCCTACAATGAGCAGTTCTTC
TRBJ1-2 | - | TRBV3-1 | - | CASSRLGREDGYTF | TGTGCCAGCAGCCGCTTAGGCAGGGAAGATGGCTACACCTTC
TRBJ2-7 | few | TRBV29-1 | TRBD1 | CSVTPGTVTYEQYF | TGCAGCGTAACCCCCGGGACAGTTACCTACGAGCAGTACTTC
TRBJ1-4 | few | TRBV4-1 | - | CASSQAFGVSGRVF | TGCGCCAGCAGCCAAGCTTTCGGGGTTTCTGGTAGGGTTTTT